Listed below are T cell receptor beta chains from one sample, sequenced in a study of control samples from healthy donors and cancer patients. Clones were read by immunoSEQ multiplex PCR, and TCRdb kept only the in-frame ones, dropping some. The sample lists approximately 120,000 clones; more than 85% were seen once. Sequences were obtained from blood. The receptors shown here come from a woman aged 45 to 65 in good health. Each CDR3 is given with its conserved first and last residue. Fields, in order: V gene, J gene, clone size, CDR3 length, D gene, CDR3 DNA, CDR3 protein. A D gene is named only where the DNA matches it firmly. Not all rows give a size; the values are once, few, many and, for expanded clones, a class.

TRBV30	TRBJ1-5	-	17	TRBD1	TGTGCCTGGAGGAGGGGACAGGGCGATTATAGCAATCAGCCCCAGCATTTT	CAWRRGQGDYSNQPQHF
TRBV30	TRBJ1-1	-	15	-	TGTGCCTGGAGTGTTCTTCCGGGAATGAACACTGAAGCTTTCTTT	CAWSVLPGMNTEAFF
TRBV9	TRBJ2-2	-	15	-	TGTGCCAGCAGCGTAGCCAGCCGGAACACCGGGGAGCTGTTTTTT	CASSVASRNTGELFF
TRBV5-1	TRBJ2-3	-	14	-	TGCGCCAGCACCCGAGATAGCTTTCTGGATACGCAGTATTTT	CASTRDSFLDTQYF
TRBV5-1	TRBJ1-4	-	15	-	TGCGCCAGCAGCTTGGACGGGGGGTTTGATGAAAAACTGTTTTTT	CASSLDGGFDEKLFF
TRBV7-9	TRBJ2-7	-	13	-	TGTGCCAGCCCCCCTCTCCCGTACTACGAGCAGTACTTC	CASPPLPYYEQYF
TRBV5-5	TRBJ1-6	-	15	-	TGTGCCAGCCAGCCGAGTTTGGGAGGAAGTTCACCCCTCCACTTT	CASQPSLGGSSPLHF
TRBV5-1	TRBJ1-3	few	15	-	TGCGCCAGCAGCTTGGTGGGACCAAGGGAGAACACCATATATTTT	CASSLVGPRENTIYF
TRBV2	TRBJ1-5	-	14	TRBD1	TGTGCCAGCAACGGACAGGGGGCTAATCAGCCCCAGCATTTT	CASNGQGANQPQHF
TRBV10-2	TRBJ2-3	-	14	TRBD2	TGCGCCAGCAGTCTTAGCGGGGGAAGGGATACGCAGTATTTT	CASSLSGGRDTQYF
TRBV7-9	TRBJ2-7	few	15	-	TGTGCCAGCACCACCTCGGGTCGGCCCATCTACGAGCAGTACTTC	CASTTSGRPIYEQYF
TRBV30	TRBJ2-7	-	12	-	TGTGCCTGGAAGGGACAATCCTACGAGCAGTACTTC	CAWKGQSYEQYF
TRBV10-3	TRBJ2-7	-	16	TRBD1	TGTGCCATCAGTGACCCGGGGACAGGCCGTCCCTACGAGCAGTACTTC	CAISDPGTGRPYEQYF
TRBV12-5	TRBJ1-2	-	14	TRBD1	TGTGCTAGTGGTTTCTTGACAGGGTCCTATGGCTACACCTTC	CASGFLTGSYGYTF
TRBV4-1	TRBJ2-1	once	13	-	TGCGCCAGCAGCCAACTAGGACATTACGAGCAGTTCTTC	CASSQLGHYEQFF
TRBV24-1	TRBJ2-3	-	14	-	TGTGCCACCAAGGGGAGCGTCAGCACAGATACGCAGTATTTT	CATKGSVSTDTQYF
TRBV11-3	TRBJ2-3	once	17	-	TGTGCCAGCAGCTTAGGGGGGGCACTCGATAGCACAGATACGCAGTATTTT	CASSLGGALDSTDTQYF
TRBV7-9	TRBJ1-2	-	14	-	TGTGCCAGCAGCCCCCGATCAGGGTTTACGGGCTACACCTTC	CASSPRSGFTGYTF
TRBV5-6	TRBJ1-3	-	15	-	TGTGCCAGCAGCTTGGTGGCGGGTCCCGGAAACACCATATATTTT	CASSLVAGPGNTIYF
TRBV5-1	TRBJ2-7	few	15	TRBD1	TGCGCCAGCAGCTTGGGGGACAGGGGCGGTTACGAGCAGTACTTC	CASSLGDRGGYEQYF
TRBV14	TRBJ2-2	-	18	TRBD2	TGTGCCAGCAGCCGACTACTTGGAGCGGGGGGGCCGTCCGGGGAGCTGTTTTTT	CASSRLLGAGGPSGELFF
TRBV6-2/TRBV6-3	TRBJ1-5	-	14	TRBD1	TGTGCCAGCAGTGGGTTGACAGGGATTCAGCCCCAGCATTTT	CASSGLTGIQPQHF
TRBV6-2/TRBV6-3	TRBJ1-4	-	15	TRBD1	TGTGCCAGCAGTGACACCGGGACAGGGAATGAAAAACTGTTTTTT	CASSDTGTGNEKLFF
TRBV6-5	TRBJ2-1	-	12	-	TGTGCCAGCAGCCGAAACTACAATGAGCAGTTCTTC	CASSRNYNEQFF
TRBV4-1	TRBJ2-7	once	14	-	TGCGCCAGCAGCCCCTTCTCCCGCCGAGGCGAGCAGTACTTC	CASSPFSRRGEQYF
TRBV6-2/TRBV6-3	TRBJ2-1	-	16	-	TGTGCCAGCAGCCCTTCGCGCCCACTTCGGGGCGATGAGCAGTTCTTC	CASSPSRPLRGDEQFF
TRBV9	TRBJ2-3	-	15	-	TGTGCCAGCAGCGACGTTAGCGGCAGCACAGATACGCAGTATTTT	CASSDVSGSTDTQYF
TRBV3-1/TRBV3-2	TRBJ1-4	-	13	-	TGTGCCAGCAGCTACAGACGGAATGAAAAACTGTTTTTT	CASSYRRNEKLFF
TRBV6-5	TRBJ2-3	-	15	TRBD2	TGTGCCAGCAGTTTTAGCGGGAGGGCCACAGATACGCAGTATTTT	CASSFSGRATDTQYF
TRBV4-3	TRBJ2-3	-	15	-	TGCGCCAGCAGCCAAGATAAGACAGGAAGAGATACGCAGTATTTT	CASSQDKTGRDTQYF
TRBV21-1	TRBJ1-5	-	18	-	TGTGCCAGCAGCAGTCGGGACAGGGGACGGTCGAGCAATCAGCCCCAGCATTTT	CASSSRDRGRSSNQPQHF